Listed below are T cell receptor beta chains from one sample, sequenced in a study of blood T cell repertoires in COVID-19. Generated by immunoSEQ multiplex PCR, the TCRdb table keeps only in-frame clones and is missing some. The data show about 400,000 clones, approximately 87% seen once. The sample taken for sequencing was PBMCs or T cells enriched from blood (not recorded which). The receptors stem from a woman aged 25 to 39 with acute COVID-19. Each CDR3 is given with its conserved first and last residue.

TRBV11-2 | CASSWLPGQGYEQYF
TRBV19 | CASRTGVYNSPLHF
TRBV5-4 | CASSLDRNYGYTF
TRBV7-8 | CASSFGGDQPQHF
TRBV2 | CASSVRGAGGVYNEQFF
TRBV27 | CASNPYRDRHEKLFF
TRBV7-8 | CASSLGDRGSYNEQFF
TRBV7-2 | CASSLEGQGRESPLHF
TRBV9 | CASSVDGGELFF
TRBV5-1 | CASSFILGRDTEAFF
TRBV4-3 | CASSQGLTGGYEQYF
TRBV11-2 | CASSFARVEDTQYF
TRBV29-1 | CSARTGVTLRTEAFF
TRBV27 | CASSFLSGGQETQYF
TRBV18 | CASSLLNRVGNYGYTF
TRBV3-1/TRBV3-2 | CASSHQTGTNYGYTF
TRBV2 | CASSGTGGNQPQHF
TRBV10-1 | CASSVNSFYNEQFF
TRBV6-5 | CASSRPGTSGDEQYF
TRBV7-9 | CASSLSGQVPGYTF
TRBV6-1 | CASSEWDRGYEQYF
TRBV7-2 | CASSFFRDRGQPQHF
TRBV6-1 | CASSEAGTVYGYTF
TRBV24-1 | CATSDRDSIGGQPQHF
TRBV7-6 | CASSPTSGGTDTQYF
TRBV2 | CASSTTTGSGSPLHF
TRBV5-1 | CASRTGSPYEQYF
TRBV6-6 | CASRSTLTDGYTF
TRBV24-1 | CATSDPLPGQGSGYSNQPQHF
TRBV7-6 | CASSLAPSHGVSTDTQYF
TRBV19 | CASSPAGEISPLHF
TRBV9 | CASQSVGSSGNTIYF
TRBV27 | CASSLLAGSYNEQFF
TRBV7-8 | CASSFGQGLWDTQYF
TRBV4-1 | CASSQERQVVDLWNQPQHF
TRBV27 | CASRTGQTNTGELFF
TRBV4-1 | CASSQEPGQVNEKLFF
TRBV4-1 | CASSQGTGPYEQYF
TRBV18 | CASSRDRGDYGYTF
TRBV19 | CASSISAGGEVYGYTF
TRBV18 | CASSPGQIQPQHF
TRBV9 | CASSVGGVSYGYTF
TRBV29-1 | CSVGGQNQFDRYNEQFF
TRBV30 | CALGGDYNEQFF
TRBV27 | CASSLGQGARAQHF
TRBV2 | CASSVFLAGDTQYF
TRBV29-1 | CSVEPGIRTDTQYF
TRBV9 | CASSGPEAGGNYGYTF
TRBV7-9 | CASRRTSGGADEQFF
TRBV5-6 | CASSLDSGPQYF
TRBV19 | CASSIFPSGSGNTIYF
TRBV29-1 | CSARPGGTNEKLFF
TRBV30 | CAWTPPIRGLTYGYTF
TRBV25-1 | CASSEPGTGGYGYTF
TRBV5-1 | CASNIQGSNTEAFF
TRBV12-3/TRBV12-4 | CASSSLGLGPLHF